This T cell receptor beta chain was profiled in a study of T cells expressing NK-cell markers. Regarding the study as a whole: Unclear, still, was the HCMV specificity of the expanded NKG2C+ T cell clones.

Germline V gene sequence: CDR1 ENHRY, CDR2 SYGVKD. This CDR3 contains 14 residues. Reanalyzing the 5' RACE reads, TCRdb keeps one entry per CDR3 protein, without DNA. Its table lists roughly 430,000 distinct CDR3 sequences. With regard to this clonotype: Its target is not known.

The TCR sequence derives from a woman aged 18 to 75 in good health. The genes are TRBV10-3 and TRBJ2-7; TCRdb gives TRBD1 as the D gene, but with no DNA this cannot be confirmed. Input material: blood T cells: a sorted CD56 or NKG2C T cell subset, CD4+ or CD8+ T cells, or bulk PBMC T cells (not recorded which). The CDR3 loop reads CAISEAGGGYEQYF.